This T cell receptor (beta chain) was retrieved from a study of shared clonotypes between healthy human individuals. TCRdb's table, derived via immunoSEQ multiplex PCR, lists solely in-frame clones and lacks some. The sample holds about 520,000 clones, 81% seen once. In germline, CDR1 is SGHKS, CDR2 YYEKEE (reference sequence). V was clipped by 4 bases and J by 4 bases; unmatched bases: 10. The CDR3 sequence is 15 residues long. The chain recombines TRBV5-5 with TRBJ1-1; 7 bases line up with TRBD1. Sequenced input: PBMCs. The sequence was obtained from a woman in her forties in good health. Some clones in this sample may be carry-over from other donors' samples. The CDR3 is CASSPYNRGGTEAFF. As DNA, the CDR3 is TGTGCCAGCAGCCCTTATAACAGGGGAGGCACTGAAGCTTTCTTT.